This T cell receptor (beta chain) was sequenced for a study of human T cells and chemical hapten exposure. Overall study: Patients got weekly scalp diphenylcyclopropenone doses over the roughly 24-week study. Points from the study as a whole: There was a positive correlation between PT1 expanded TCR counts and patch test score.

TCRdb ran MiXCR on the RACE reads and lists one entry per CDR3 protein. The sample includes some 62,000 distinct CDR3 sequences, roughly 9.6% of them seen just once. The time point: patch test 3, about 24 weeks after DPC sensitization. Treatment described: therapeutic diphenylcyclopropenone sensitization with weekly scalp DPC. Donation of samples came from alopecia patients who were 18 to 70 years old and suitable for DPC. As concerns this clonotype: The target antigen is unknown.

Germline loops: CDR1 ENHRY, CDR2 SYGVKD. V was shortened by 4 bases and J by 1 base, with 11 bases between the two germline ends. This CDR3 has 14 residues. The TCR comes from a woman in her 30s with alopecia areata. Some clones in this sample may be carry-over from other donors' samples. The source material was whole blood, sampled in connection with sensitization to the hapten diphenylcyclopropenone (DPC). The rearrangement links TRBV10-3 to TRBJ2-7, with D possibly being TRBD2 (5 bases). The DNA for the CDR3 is TGTGCCATCAGTGTTGCGGGCCATTCCTACGAGCAGTACTTC. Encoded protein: CAISVAGHSYEQYF.